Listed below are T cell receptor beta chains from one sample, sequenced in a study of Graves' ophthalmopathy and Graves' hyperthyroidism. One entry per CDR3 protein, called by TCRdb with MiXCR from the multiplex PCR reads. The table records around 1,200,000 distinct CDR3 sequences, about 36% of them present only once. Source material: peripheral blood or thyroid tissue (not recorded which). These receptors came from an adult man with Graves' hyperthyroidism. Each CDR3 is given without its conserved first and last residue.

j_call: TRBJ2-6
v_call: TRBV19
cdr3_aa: ASNIKPGTGANVLT

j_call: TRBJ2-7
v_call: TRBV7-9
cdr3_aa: ASSSRDSGTDEQY

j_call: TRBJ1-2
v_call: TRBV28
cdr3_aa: ASSLAGTIYGYT

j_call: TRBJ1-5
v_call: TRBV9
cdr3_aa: ASSVAPGLNQPQH

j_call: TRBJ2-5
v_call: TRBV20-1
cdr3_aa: SAREYSLRGTQETQY

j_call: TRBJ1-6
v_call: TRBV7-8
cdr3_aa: ASSSHPFINYNSPLH

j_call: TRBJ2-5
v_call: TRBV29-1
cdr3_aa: SVDLWAEGLY

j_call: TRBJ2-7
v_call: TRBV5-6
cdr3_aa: ASSFSAGGQDEQY

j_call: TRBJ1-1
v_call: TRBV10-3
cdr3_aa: AITQDVDTEAF

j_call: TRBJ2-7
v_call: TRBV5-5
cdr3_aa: ASSLVWGQY

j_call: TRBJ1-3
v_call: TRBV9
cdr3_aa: ASSVSTAGNTIY

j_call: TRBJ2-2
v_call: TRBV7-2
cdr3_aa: ASSLEFGELF

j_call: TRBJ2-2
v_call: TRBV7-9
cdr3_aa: ASSLEGPGGPGELF

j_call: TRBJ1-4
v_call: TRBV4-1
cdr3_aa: ASSRGPQLF

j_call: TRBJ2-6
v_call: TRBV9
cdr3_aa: ASSPVTTSYEYSGANVLT

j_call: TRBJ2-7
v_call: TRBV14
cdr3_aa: ASSQDLVPQVGFYEQY

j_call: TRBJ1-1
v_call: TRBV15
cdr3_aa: ATSRVPQAEAF

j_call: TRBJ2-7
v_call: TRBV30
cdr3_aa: AWSAEYEQY

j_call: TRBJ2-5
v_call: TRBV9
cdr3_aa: ASSLTGYGQETQY

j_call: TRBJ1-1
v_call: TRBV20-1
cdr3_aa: SASRLGRPEAF

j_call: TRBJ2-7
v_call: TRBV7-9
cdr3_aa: ASSLRASTGHEQY

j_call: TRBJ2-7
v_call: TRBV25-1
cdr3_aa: ASSAQQGPYEQY